This T cell receptor beta chain was observed in a study of blood T cells in healthy people across ages. The use of a sample-barcoded 5' primer and a J-beta primer mix characterized a second PCR of roughly 6 to 11 cycles. TCRdb re-called the 5' RACE reads with MiXCR, one entry per CDR3 protein. Found here are approximately 780,000 distinct CDR3 sequences, about a quarter of them singletons; the top ten hold less than 3.5%. A few counts support this clonotype. These data also formed part of another study, on T cells of mothers and their children.

The TCR originated in a boy under 18 in good health. Sequenced input: blood.

The chain's CDR3 is CASSLSSGSADTQYF. The CDR3 coding sequence is TGTGCCAGCAGCTTATCTAGCGGGAGTGCAGATACGCAGTATTTT. The chain carries TRBV7-2 and TRBJ2-3; 10 positions agree with TRBD2. CDR1 is SGHTA and CDR2 is FQGNSA in the germline V gene. V dropped 2 bases and J dropped 4; count of bases not matched to a gene: 3. CDR3 length: 15 amino acids.